This TCR beta chain is drawn from a study of cytomegalovirus exposure and HLA in healthy donors. Broader study findings: In vitro data verified a few CMV-associated chains as specific for CMV antigens.

Concerning this clone itself: The antigen is undetermined.

Repertoires were generated with immunoSEQ multiplex PCR, while TCRdb's copy carries only in-frame clones and drops some. Here the sample spans some 130,000 clones, approximately 84% being singletons. CDR3 length: 14 residues. V lost 6 bases, J lost 6 bases, and 14 bases lay in between. Germline CDR1 is MNHEY and CDR2 is SVGAGI. This sequence was found in a man between 25 and 39 years old in good health and CMV-seropositive. The sample comprised PBMCs. V usage is TRBV6-5 and J usage is TRBJ2-2, with D possibly being TRBD1 (5 bases). CDR3 DNA sequence: TGTGCCAGCAGAAGGGGCCTAACCGCCGGGGAGCTGTTTTTT. It encodes CASRRGLTAGELFF.